This T cell receptor beta chain was sequenced for a study of glioma-infiltrating T cells after dendritic cell vaccination. In germline, CDR1 is KGHSH, CDR2 LQKENI. V was clipped by 0 bases and J by 5 bases, with 5 bases between them. This CDR3 region has 13 residues. Profiled with immunoSEQ multiplex PCR; TCRdb holds only in-frame clones, not every one. This table has 90,000 to 95,000 clones, 75% to 90% appearing once. Time point reported: after dendritic cell vaccination, including at tumor progression/relapse. The chain joins TRBV18 to TRBJ2-1; D is ambiguous. The receptor's source is a human donor with glioblastoma. Sequenced here: blood, sampled after dendritic cell vaccination. The CDR3 is CASSPPTHNEQFF. In DNA, the CDR3 is TGTGCCAGCTCACCACCGACTCACAATGAGCAGTTCTTC.